This TCR beta chain was identified during a study of PD-1 blockade in classical Hodgkin lymphoma. A note on this clone: Its antigen is currently unknown.

Germline CDR1 is MNHNS and CDR2 is SASEGT. Trimming took 0 bases from V and 1 from J, leaving 4 bases between them. CDR3 size: 14 residues. Stated time point: cycle 4 day 1 (C4D1), after less than 7 weeks of nivolumab. All patients relapsed after autologous stem cell transplantation, and brentuximab vedotin exposure varied. TCRdb's table, derived via immunoSEQ multiplex PCR, lists solely in-frame clones and lacks some. Of 28,000 or so clones listed, about four fifths are singletons. Regarding the study as a whole: Partial responders and progressors had significantly lower baseline TCR diversity. At C4D1, TCR diversity had climbed significantly for CD4+ cells, though not for CD8+ cells. When set against healthy donors, newly diagnosed patients were reported to show lower baseline TCR diversity. Nivolumab initiated under 1 year post-ASCT led to patient exclusion.

The source is a human donor with classical Hodgkin lymphoma. This specimen was peripheral blood mononuclear cells (PBMCs), taken before the fourth cycle of nivolumab. This sequence joins TRBV6-1 and TRBJ2-4, with D uncertain. CDR3 residues: CASSEAGAKNIQYF. The DNA for the CDR3 is TGTGCCAGCAGTGAAGCGGGGGCCAAAAACATTCAGTACTTC.